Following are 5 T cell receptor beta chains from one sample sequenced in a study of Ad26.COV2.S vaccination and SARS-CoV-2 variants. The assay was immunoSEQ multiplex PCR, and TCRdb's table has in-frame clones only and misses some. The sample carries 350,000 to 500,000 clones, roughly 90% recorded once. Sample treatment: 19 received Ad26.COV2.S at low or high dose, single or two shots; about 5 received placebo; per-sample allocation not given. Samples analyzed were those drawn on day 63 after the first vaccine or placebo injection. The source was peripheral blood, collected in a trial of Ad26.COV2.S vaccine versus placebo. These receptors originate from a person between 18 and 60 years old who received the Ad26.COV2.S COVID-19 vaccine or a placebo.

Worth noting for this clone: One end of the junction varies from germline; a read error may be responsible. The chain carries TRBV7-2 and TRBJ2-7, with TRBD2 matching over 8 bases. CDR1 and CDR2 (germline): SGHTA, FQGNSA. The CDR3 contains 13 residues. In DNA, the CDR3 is TGTGCCAGCAGCTTAGGGGGTAGCGGGGTACTGAACTTC. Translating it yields CASSLGGSGVLNF.

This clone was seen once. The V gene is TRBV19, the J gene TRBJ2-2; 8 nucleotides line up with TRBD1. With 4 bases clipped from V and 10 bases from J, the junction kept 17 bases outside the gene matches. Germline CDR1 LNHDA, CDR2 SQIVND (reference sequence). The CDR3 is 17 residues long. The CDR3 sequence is CASSNGTGNRKWTELFF. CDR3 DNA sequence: TGTGCCAGTAGTAACGGGACAGGCAACCGAAAATGGACGGAGCTGTTTTTT.

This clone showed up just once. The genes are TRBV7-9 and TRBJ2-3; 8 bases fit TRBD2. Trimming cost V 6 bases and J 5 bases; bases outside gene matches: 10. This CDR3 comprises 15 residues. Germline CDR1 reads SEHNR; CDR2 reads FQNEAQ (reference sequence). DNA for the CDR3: TGTGCCAGCAGGCCCGAGGGCGGGGGGTTAGATACGCAGTATTTT. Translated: CASRPEGGGLDTQYF.

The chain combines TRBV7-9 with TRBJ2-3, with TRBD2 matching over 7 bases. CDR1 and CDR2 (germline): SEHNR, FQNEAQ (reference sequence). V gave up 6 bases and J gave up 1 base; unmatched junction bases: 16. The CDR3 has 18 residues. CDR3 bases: TGTGCCAGCAGTTCATCCAGCGGGGCCTTTAGGGGCACAGATACGCAGTATTTT. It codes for CASSSSSGAFRGTDTQYF.

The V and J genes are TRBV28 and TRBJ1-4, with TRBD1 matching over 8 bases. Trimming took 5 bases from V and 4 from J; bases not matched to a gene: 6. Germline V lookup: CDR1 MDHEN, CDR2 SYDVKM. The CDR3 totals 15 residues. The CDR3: CASSVGTGVNEKLFF. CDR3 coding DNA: TGTGCCAGCAGTGTCGGGACAGGAGTTAATGAAAAACTGTTTTTT.